What follows are 31 T cell receptor beta chains derived from one specimen sequenced in a study of cytomegalovirus exposure and HLA in healthy donors (dated 2017 in TCRdb). Library prep was done by the immunoSEQ multiplex PCR assay. The multiplex PCR relied on a mix of 60 forward primers for TCR Vbeta segments and 13 reverse primers for TCR Jbeta segments. TCRdb retrieved this table from immuneACCESS and kept in-frame rearrangements only. Not all clones are present; in checked studies, unresolved V genes account for under half, and no reason is known for the remainder. This sample lists 30,000 to 35,000 clones; 70% to 85% were detected once. 3.6% of the sample belongs to the ten largest clones. The source material was PBMCs. All receptors derive from a young woman in good health and CMV-seronegative.

The V and J genes are TRBV7-3 and TRBJ2-1; a weak D match, TRBD1 (5 bases). The CDR3 covers 16 residues. V dropped 5 bases and J dropped 0 bases, with 14 bases sitting between them. Germline V gives CDR1 SGHTA, CDR2 FQGTGA. CDR3: CASSAVGASSYNEQFF. The CDR3 DNA reads TGTGCCAGCAGCGCCGTTGGGGCTAGCTCCTACAATGAGCAGTTCTTC.

The chain carries TRBV6-6 and TRBJ1-4; D is unresolved. V lost 4 bases, J lost 5 bases, and 8 bases lay in between. From germline, CDR1 is MNHNY and CDR2 SVGAGI (reference sequence). The CDR3 covers 13 residues. Here the CDR3 DNA reads TGTGCCAGCAGTTGGCAGGAAAATGAAAAACTGTTTTTT. This codes for CASSWQENEKLFF.

The chain links TRBV27 to TRBJ2-3; TRBD2 agrees at 9 bases. The CDR3 covers 18 residues. V lost 5 bases and J lost 5; bases outside the gene matches: 17. CDR1 MNHEY and CDR2 SMNVEV come from the germline V gene (reference sequence). CDR3 bases: TGTGCCAGCAGTCCGTATAACCGGCGGGGGGGCTCTGGAGATACGCAGTATTTT. Its translation: CASSPYNRRGGSGDTQYF.

This chain links TRBV4-1 with TRBJ2-1; D perhaps matches TRBD2 (6 bases). Germline CDR1 MGHRA, CDR2 YSYEKL. The germline V and J ends were trimmed by 3 bases and 9 bases, with 21 bases remaining between them. The CDR3 has 16 amino acids. The CDR3 loop is CASSQGFREVGTEQFF. CDR3 DNA sequence: TGCGCCAGCAGCCAGGGGTTCAGGGAGGTCGGAACTGAGCAGTTCTTC.

The chain couples TRBV11-2 to TRBJ2-7; TRBD2 aligns across 8 bases. The CDR3 totals 15 residues. CDR1 is SGHAT, CDR2 FQNNGV, per germline. With 4 bases clipped from V and 1 base from J, the junction kept 6 bases outside the gene matches. The chain's CDR3 is CASSSGLAGSYEQYF. CDR3 in DNA: TGTGCCAGCAGCTCAGGACTAGCTGGATCCTACGAGCAGTACTTC.

This chain joins TRBV7-2 and TRBJ1-1; D might be TRBD1 (5 bases). V was clipped by 5 bases and J by 0 bases, with 13 bases between them. The CDR3 is 15 residues long. The germline gives CDR1 SGHTA, CDR2 FQGNSA. Here the CDR3 DNA reads TGTGCCAGCAGCACCTGGGGCAGGATGAACACTGAAGCTTTCTTT. Its protein product is CASSTWGRMNTEAFF.

The CDR3, as DNA: TGTGCCAGCTTTAACCCGGCAACTAATGAAAAACTGTTTTTT. Translating it yields CASFNPATNEKLFF. This rearrangement joins TRBV6-1 to TRBJ1-4; D gene unclear. V lost 8 bases and J 0 bases, leaving 10 bases between the germline ends. The CDR3 length is 14 residues. Germline CDR1 MNHNS, CDR2 SASEGT.

This clone was picked up a small number of times. V gene TRBV29-1 combines with J gene TRBJ1-3; 7 bases map to TRBD1. Germline CDR1 and CDR2: SQVTM and ANQGSEA. The junction had 6 bases not matched to a gene; V was cut back by 4 bases and J by 0 bases. The CDR3 is 15 residues long. CDR3 in amino acids: CSVGGDRSSGNTIYF. In DNA form, the CDR3 reads TGCAGCGTTGGGGGGGACAGATCCTCTGGAAACACCATATATTTT.

The V gene is TRBV25-1, the J gene TRBJ1-6; D remains unclear. Trimming took 7 bases from V and 4 from J, leaving 8 bases between them. This CDR3 has 13 amino acids. Germline V lookup: CDR1 MGHDK, CDR2 SYGVNS. CDR3 protein: CASKRSYNSPLHF. CDR3 DNA sequence: TGTGCCAGCAAGCGTTCTTATAATTCACCCCTCCACTTT.

This clone was detected only once. The CDR3 here is CASSEVRSNISSNEQFF. DNA of the CDR3: TGTGCCAGCAGTGAAGTCCGATCAAACATATCCTCAAATGAGCAGTTCTTC. The V call is TRBV25-1, the J call TRBJ2-1, with no clear D. Germline lookup yields CDR1 MGHDK and CDR2 SYGVNS. V was shortened by 2 bases and J by 7 bases, with 21 bases between the two germline ends. This CDR3 has 17 residues.

The chain couples TRBV4-3 to TRBJ1-5; a weak D match, TRBD1 (5 bases). The germline V gene has CDR1 LGHNA and CDR2 YSLEER. This CDR3 contains 14 residues. Trimming took 1 base from V and 7 from J, leaving 11 bases between them. This CDR3 is CASSQGGDGQPQHF. In DNA form, the CDR3 reads TGCGCCAGCAGCCAAGGGGGCGATGGACAGCCCCAGCATTTT.

The chain is built from TRBV27 and TRBJ1-2; TRBD1 might be the D (5 bases). V lost 6 bases to trimming and J lost 4 bases, with 18 bases between them. The V gene's germline CDR1 is MNHEY and CDR2 SMNVEV (reference sequence). CDR3 length: 15 amino acids. CDR3 nucleotide sequence: TGTGCCAGCAGGCAAAATGGGGGGAGAGGCTATGGCTACACCTTC. Protein sequence: CASRQNGGRGYGYTF.

V usage is TRBV7-9 and J usage is TRBJ2-7; no clear D. This CDR3 spans 10 amino acids. CDR1 is SEHNR, CDR2 FQNEAQ, per germline (reference sequence). Trimming pared 4 bases from V and 7 bases from J, leaving 5 bases between. The CDR3 region is CASSSVEQYF. In nucleotides, the CDR3 is TGTGCCAGCAGCTCCGTTGAGCAGTACTTC. The complete variable domain, with remaining parts taken from reference TRBV7-9 and TRBJ2-7, reads DTGVSQNPRHKITKRGQNVTFRCDPISEHNRLYWYRQTLGQGPEFLTYFQNEAQLEKSRLLSDRFSAERPKGSFSTLEIQRTEQGDSAMYLCASSSVEQYFGPGTRLTVT.

The V gene is TRBV7-9, the J gene TRBJ2-2; 7 bases fit TRBD1. The CDR3 length is 12 residues. V dropped 8 bases and J dropped 5; count of bases not matched to a gene: 2. Per germline, CDR1 SEHNR and CDR2 FQNEAQ (reference sequence). The CDR3 nucleotides read TGTGCCAGCGGCAGGGGGACCGGGGAGCTGTTTTTT. Protein product: CASGRGTGELFF.

This clone was seen only once. This chain joins TRBV9 and TRBJ2-2; the match to TRBD2 covers 10 bases. With V trimmed by 0 bases and J by 2 bases, 10 bases remained unmatched. The length of the CDR3 is 19 residues. Germline V gives CDR1 SGDLS, CDR2 YYNGEE. DNA of the CDR3: TGTGCCAGCAGCGTAGAGGAGGGTAGCGGGGGGTTAAACACCGGGGAGCTGTTTTTT. Translation: CASSVEEGSGGLNTGELFF. The whole variable domain, filled in from reference TRBV9 and TRBJ2-2, reads DSGVTQTPKHLITATGQRVTLRCSPRSGDLSVYWYQQSLDQGLQFLIQYYNGEERAKGNILERFSAQQFPDLHSELNLSSLELGDSALYFCASSVEEGSGGLNTGELFFGEGSRLTVL.

CDR3 in DNA: TGCGCCAGCAGCCAAGATAGTCAGGGAGGATACAATGAGCAGTTCTTC. This gives the protein CASSQDSQGGYNEQFF. The chain recombines TRBV4-3 with TRBJ2-1, with D tentatively TRBD2 (6 bases). Per germline, CDR1 LGHNA and CDR2 YSLEER. There are 16 residues in the CDR3. Trimming stripped 0 bases from V and 4 bases from J, with 13 bases between.

This rearrangement joins TRBV29-1 to TRBJ1-1; D is perhaps TRBD1 (6 bases). The germline CDR1 and CDR2 sequences are SQVTM and ANQGSEA. Deletions cut 3 bases from V and 4 bases from J, with 15 bases between. The CDR3 has 14 residues. The CDR3, as DNA: TGCAGCGTTGAGGGGGGGCACGGGGTCACTGAAGCTTTCTTT. The encoded protein is CSVEGGHGVTEAFF.

V and J are TRBV7-2 and TRBJ2-7, with a weak D call TRBD2 (6 bases). Germline CDR1 and CDR2: SGHTA and FQGNSA. Trimming shortened V by 1 base and J by 0 bases, and 13 bases separated the two germline ends. The CDR3 contains 16 residues. The CDR3 reads CASSLGWVADSYEQYF. The CDR3 DNA reads TGTGCCAGCAGCTTAGGGTGGGTAGCGGACTCCTACGAGCAGTACTTC.

The chain has TRBV5-5 and TRBJ2-7; the match to TRBD2 covers 12 bases. This CDR3 is 17 amino acids long. Trimming cost V 0 bases and J 2 bases; bases outside gene matches: 6. Germline V gene sequence: CDR1 SGHKS, CDR2 YYEKEE (reference sequence). The CDR3 reads CASSLGTSGNLAYEQYF. The DNA for the CDR3 is TGTGCCAGCAGCTTGGGGACTAGCGGGAATTTGGCCTACGAGCAGTACTTC.

A few counts support this clone. V gene TRBV13 combines with J gene TRBJ1-2, with D unresolved. This CDR3 has 13 amino acids. Germline V lookup: CDR1 PRHDT, CDR2 FYEKMQ (reference sequence). Trimming stripped 5 bases from V and 2 bases from J, with 9 bases between. CDR3 sequence reads: CASSGAENYGYTF. In DNA form, the CDR3 reads TGTGCCAGCAGCGGAGCCGAAAACTATGGCTACACCTTC.

This clone was seen just once. CDR3 in DNA: TGTGCCAGTAGTATGGGCTTTTCCTACAATGAGCAGTTCTTC. It yields the protein CASSMGFSYNEQFF. The chain has TRBV19 and TRBJ2-1, with D unclear. The CDR3 runs to 14 residues. Germline CDR1 reads LNHDA; CDR2 reads SQIVND (reference sequence). Trimming shortened V by 3 bases and J by 1 base, and 7 bases separated the two germline ends.

This clone was counted between two and nine times. CDR3 coding DNA: TGTGCCAGCAGCTTATTAGCGGGGGGCCACGAGCAGTACTTC. This sequence encodes CASSLLAGGHEQYF. The gene calls are TRBV11-1 and TRBJ2-7; 10 bases map to TRBD2. V trimming: 2 bases; J trimming: 5 bases; junction bases outside the gene matches: 3. Germline CDR1 SGHAT, CDR2 FQDESV (reference sequence). The CDR3 has 14 residues.

The chain employs TRBV6-5 and TRBJ2-3; TRBD1 matches 10 bases. The J segment lost 5 bases and the V segment lost 9 bases, leaving 11 bases of the junction unmatched. Looked up from germline, CDR1 is MNHEY and CDR2 is SVGAGI. The CDR3 runs to 15 residues. In DNA, the CDR3 is TGTGCCAGTACTACCGGGACAGGGGCCGTAGATACGCAGTATTTT. It codes for CASTTGTGAVDTQYF.

This chain links TRBV19 with TRBJ2-1; D remains ambiguous. Germline V CDR1 and CDR2: LNHDA, SQIVND (reference sequence). V was cut by 8 bases and J by 4 bases, with 15 bases left in between. The CDR3 consists of 14 residues. The CDR3 DNA follows: TGTGCCAGTGTGAGTGGCGGCACTTACAATGAGCAGTTCTTC. It is translated as CASVSGGTYNEQFF.

The CDR3, as DNA: TGTGCCTGGAGTGCTGCGACCTACAATGAGCAGTTCTTC. It encodes CAWSAATYNEQFF. The chain recombines TRBV30 with TRBJ2-1; D is undetermined. Trimming removed 1 base from V and 2 bases from J, with 6 bases in between. The germline V gene encodes CDR1 GTSNPN and CDR2 SVGIG (reference sequence). CDR3 size: 13 residues.

This clone occurred a few times. The chain is built from TRBV29-1 and TRBJ1-1; perhaps TRBD1 as D (5 bases). The length of the CDR3 is 14 residues. Trimming took off 7 bases at V and 6 bases at J, with 21 bases between the two ends. CDR1 and CDR2 from the germline V gene are SQVTM and ANQGSEA. The CDR3 sequence: CSGTRSQGAAEAFF. DNA of the CDR3: TGCAGCGGGACGCGGAGTCAAGGGGCCGCTGAAGCTTTCTTT.

This chain uses TRBV18 with TRBJ2-5; 8 bases align to TRBD1. With the DNA end fitting TRBJ2-7 better, the J assignment may be wrong. The V gene's germline CDR1 is KGHSH and CDR2 LQKENI. The CDR3 covers 15 residues. The CDR3 reads CASSPAWDRLYEQYF. The CDR3 bases are TGTGCCAGCTCACCGGCCTGGGACAGGCTGTACGAGCAGTACTTC.

The V gene is TRBV6-1, the J gene TRBJ2-5; D may be TRBD2 (6 bases). The germline CDR1 and CDR2 sequences are MNHNS and SASEGT. The CDR3 has 13 residues. Deletions cut 2 bases from V and 5 bases from J, with 9 bases between. CDR3 loop: CASSESGSETQYF. The CDR3 coding sequence is TGTGCCAGCAGTGAAAGCGGGTCGGAGACCCAGTACTTC.

The V call is TRBV19, the J call TRBJ1-6; D unresolved. Germline CDR1 and CDR2: LNHDA and SQIVND (reference sequence). The CDR3 totals 15 residues. Trimming shortened V by 6 bases and J by 9 bases, and 18 bases separated the two germline ends. The CDR3: CASRPSDPGSSPLHF. The CDR3 DNA reads TGTGCCAGTAGACCCTCAGACCCGGGGAGTTCACCCCTCCACTTT.

This chain joins TRBV27 and TRBJ1-6, with TRBD1 identical over 12 bases. The length of the CDR3 is 16 residues. The germline CDR1 and CDR2 sequences are MNHEY and SMNVEV (reference sequence). The V segment lost 7 bases and the J segment 10 bases; nucleotides outside the gene matches: 11. The CDR3 DNA follows: TGTGCCAGCACCACATACCGGGACAGGGGGCTATCACCCCTCCACTTT. This codes for CASTTYRDRGLSPLHF.

This clone was counted a few times. The chain carries TRBV2 and TRBJ1-2, with D hard to call. CDR3 length: 11 residues. Germline V gene sequence: CDR1 SNHLY, CDR2 FYNNEI. V lost 6 bases to trimming and J lost 5 bases, with 7 bases between them. CDR3 sequence (DNA): TGTGCCAGCAGAACAGCATATGGCTACACCTTC. It codes for CASRTAYGYTF.